These T cell receptor beta chains were read from a single sample in a study of shared clonotypes between healthy human individuals. Here immunoSEQ multiplex PCR was the method, and the copy in TCRdb shows in-frame clones only, minus some. Of about 2 million clones listed, about 95% are singletons. Sequencing was carried out using naive CD8+ T cells sorted from blood. All receptors derive from a young man in good health. Both conserved end residues are part of each CDR3. The order of the fields is V gene, clone size, J gene, D gene, CDR3 protein, CDR3 DNA. The D gene is left open where the match is weak. Expanded clones are given a class, and other clones once, few, many or no size at all.

v_call: TRBV16; clone_size: once; j_call: TRBJ1-2; d_call: -; cdr3_aa: CASSQSAGVHYGYTF; cdr3_nt: TGTGCCAGCAGCCAGTCGGCAGGGGTTCACTATGGCTACACCTTC
v_call: TRBV27; clone_size: -; j_call: TRBJ1-2; d_call: TRBD1; cdr3_aa: CASSYRGLNYGYTF; cdr3_nt: TGTGCCAGCAGTTACAGGGGGTTAAACTATGGCTACACCTTC
v_call: TRBV6-6; clone_size: -; j_call: TRBJ1-2; d_call: -; cdr3_aa: CASSYSGDGYGYTF; cdr3_nt: TGTGCCAGCAGTTACTCAGGTGACGGCTATGGCTACACCTTC
v_call: TRBV6-4; clone_size: -; j_call: TRBJ2-7; d_call: TRBD1; cdr3_aa: CASIRRQGYEQYF; cdr3_nt: TGTGCCAGCATACGAAGACAGGGGTACGAGCAGTACTTC
v_call: TRBV11-3; clone_size: -; j_call: TRBJ2-3; d_call: TRBD2; cdr3_aa: CASSLDTSGSTDTQYF; cdr3_nt: TGTGCCAGCAGCTTAGATACTAGCGGGAGCACAGATACGCAGTATTTT
v_call: TRBV27; clone_size: -; j_call: TRBJ2-2; d_call: -; cdr3_aa: CASSLTQGISGELFF; cdr3_nt: TGTGCCAGCAGTTTGACCCAGGGGATAAGCGGGGAGCTGTTTTTT
v_call: TRBV28; clone_size: once; j_call: TRBJ2-5; d_call: TRBD1; cdr3_aa: CASSFDRGGKETQYF; cdr3_nt: TGTGCCAGCAGTTTCGACAGGGGGGGGAAAGAGACCCAGTACTTC
v_call: TRBV7-9; clone_size: once; j_call: TRBJ2-2; d_call: -; cdr3_aa: CASSTLSQLDRFTGELFF; cdr3_nt: TGTGCCAGCAGTACTCTCAGTCAACTGGACAGATTCACCGGGGAGCTGTTTTTT
v_call: TRBV5-6; clone_size: -; j_call: TRBJ1-2; d_call: TRBD1; cdr3_aa: CASSFKAGGAVGYTF; cdr3_nt: TGTGCCAGCAGCTTCAAAGCAGGGGGCGCGGTTGGCTACACCTTC
v_call: TRBV4-3; clone_size: -; j_call: TRBJ1-4; d_call: -; cdr3_aa: CASSQEVLPEKLFF; cdr3_nt: TGCGCCAGCAGCCAAGAGGTTTTACCGGAAAAACTGTTTTTT
v_call: TRBV5-8; clone_size: once; j_call: TRBJ2-7; d_call: TRBD2; cdr3_aa: CASSLAEGLAGGRHNF; cdr3_nt: TGTGCCAGCAGCTTGGCCGAGGGACTAGCGGGAGGGCGTCACAACTTC
v_call: TRBV7-9; clone_size: -; j_call: TRBJ2-7; d_call: TRBD1; cdr3_aa: CASSPRGQGWYEQYF; cdr3_nt: TGTGCCAGCAGCCCCCGCGGACAGGGGTGGTACGAGCAGTACTTC
v_call: TRBV9; clone_size: -; j_call: TRBJ2-3; d_call: -; cdr3_aa: CASSVMSTDTQYF; cdr3_nt: TGTGCCAGCAGCGTCATGTCCACAGATACGCAGTATTTT
v_call: TRBV6-1; clone_size: once; j_call: TRBJ2-7; d_call: TRBD1; cdr3_aa: CASSVRQGLSYEQYF; cdr3_nt: TGTGCCAGCAGTGTTCGACAGGGTTTATCCTACGAGCAGTACTTC
v_call: TRBV29-1; clone_size: -; j_call: TRBJ2-1; d_call: TRBD2; cdr3_aa: CSVEPSGSLDEQFF; cdr3_nt: TGCAGCGTTGAGCCTAGCGGGAGTTTGGATGAGCAGTTCTTC
v_call: TRBV5-4; clone_size: -; j_call: TRBJ2-1; d_call: TRBD2; cdr3_aa: CASSLLAGEVNEQFF; cdr3_nt: TGTGCCAGCAGCTTGTTGGCGGGGGAGGTCAATGAGCAGTTCTTC
v_call: TRBV28; clone_size: -; j_call: TRBJ1-2; d_call: TRBD1; cdr3_aa: CASRDFTGANYGYTF; cdr3_nt: TGTGCCAGCAGGGATTTCACAGGGGCAAACTATGGCTACACCTTC
v_call: TRBV14; clone_size: -; j_call: TRBJ2-7; d_call: -; cdr3_aa: CASSPGHTYEQYF; cdr3_nt: TGTGCCAGCAGCCCGGGACATACCTACGAGCAGTACTTC
v_call: TRBV4-1; clone_size: -; j_call: TRBJ2-5; d_call: TRBD2; cdr3_aa: CASSQPWIAGSEETQYF; cdr3_nt: TGCGCCAGCAGCCAGCCCTGGATAGCGGGATCGGAAGAGACCCAGTACTTC
v_call: TRBV6-5; clone_size: -; j_call: TRBJ2-1; d_call: -; cdr3_aa: CASSYSMASDYNEQFF; cdr3_nt: TGTGCCAGCAGTTACTCGATGGCTAGCGACTACAATGAGCAGTTCTTC
v_call: TRBV27; clone_size: once; j_call: TRBJ2-7; d_call: TRBD2; cdr3_aa: CASSKREGYEQYF; cdr3_nt: TGTGCCAGCAGTAAGCGGGAGGGCTACGAGCAGTACTTC
v_call: TRBV7-3; clone_size: -; j_call: TRBJ2-7; d_call: TRBD2; cdr3_aa: CASSLLAGGTEQYF; cdr3_nt: TGTGCCAGCAGCTTGTTGGCGGGGGGTACCGAGCAGTACTTC
v_call: TRBV5-1; clone_size: -; j_call: TRBJ1-4; d_call: TRBD1; cdr3_aa: CASSLWGQGDATNEKLFF; cdr3_nt: TGCGCCAGCAGCCTGTGGGGGCAGGGGGATGCAACTAATGAAAAACTGTTTTTT
v_call: TRBV7-3; clone_size: -; j_call: TRBJ2-2; d_call: -; cdr3_aa: CASSMSFTGELFF; cdr3_nt: TGTGCCAGCAGCATGAGTTTTACCGGGGAGCTGTTTTTT
v_call: TRBV7-9; clone_size: -; j_call: TRBJ2-1; d_call: TRBD1; cdr3_aa: CASSPRQGNEQFF; cdr3_nt: TGTGCCAGCAGCCCGAGACAGGGAAATGAGCAGTTCTTC
v_call: TRBV29-1; clone_size: -; j_call: TRBJ2-1; d_call: -; cdr3_aa: CSVAGGHLASSYNEQFF; cdr3_nt: TGCAGCGTGGCCGGGGGGCATCTAGCGAGCTCCTACAATGAGCAGTTCTTC
v_call: TRBV25-1; clone_size: -; j_call: TRBJ2-1; d_call: TRBD2; cdr3_aa: CASQGLAESSYNEQFF; cdr3_nt: TGTGCCAGCCAAGGACTAGCGGAAAGCTCCTACAATGAGCAGTTCTTC
v_call: TRBV5-6; clone_size: once; j_call: TRBJ2-1; d_call: TRBD2; cdr3_aa: CASSLWGGRADEQFF; cdr3_nt: TGTGCCAGCAGCTTGTGGGGCGGGAGGGCCGATGAGCAGTTCTTC
v_call: TRBV6-5; clone_size: -; j_call: TRBJ2-7; d_call: -; cdr3_aa: CASSPEGGAYEQYF; cdr3_nt: TGTGCCAGCAGCCCCGAGGGGGGAGCCTACGAGCAGTACTTC
v_call: TRBV4-1; clone_size: -; j_call: TRBJ1-1; d_call: TRBD1; cdr3_aa: CASSQGQGRTEAFF; cdr3_nt: TGCGCCAGCAGCCAAGGACAGGGAAGGACTGAAGCTTTCTTT
v_call: TRBV4-1; clone_size: -; j_call: TRBJ2-3; d_call: TRBD1; cdr3_aa: CASRGTGTDTQYF; cdr3_nt: TGCGCCAGCAGGGGGACAGGGACAGATACGCAGTATTTT
v_call: TRBV7-9; clone_size: once; j_call: TRBJ2-3; d_call: -; cdr3_aa: CASSLVPDTQYF; cdr3_nt: TGTGCCAGCAGCCTAGTCCCAGATACGCAGTATTTT
v_call: TRBV19; clone_size: once; j_call: TRBJ1-1; d_call: -; cdr3_aa: CASSIYGMNTEAFF; cdr3_nt: TGTGCCAGTAGTATTTACGGTATGAACACTGAAGCTTTCTTT
v_call: TRBV9; clone_size: -; j_call: TRBJ1-1; d_call: TRBD1; cdr3_aa: CASSPRQGIGRNTEAFF; cdr3_nt: TGTGCCAGCAGCCCGAGACAGGGAATCGGAAGGAACACTGAAGCTTTCTTT
v_call: TRBV30; clone_size: -; j_call: TRBJ1-5; d_call: TRBD1; cdr3_aa: CAWSEGQGANQPQHF; cdr3_nt: TGTGCCTGGAGTGAGGGACAGGGGGCCAATCAGCCTCAGCATTTT
v_call: TRBV4-1; clone_size: -; j_call: TRBJ1-4; d_call: -; cdr3_aa: CASSSSMAQPDALFF; cdr3_nt: TGCGCCAGCAGCTCAAGCATGGCGCAGCCAGACGCACTGTTTTTT
v_call: TRBV9; clone_size: -; j_call: TRBJ1-5; d_call: TRBD1; cdr3_aa: CASSPEGGFGNQPQHF; cdr3_nt: TGTGCCAGCAGCCCAGAAGGGGGCTTCGGCAATCAGCCCCAGCATTTT
v_call: TRBV18; clone_size: -; j_call: TRBJ2-7; d_call: TRBD1; cdr3_aa: CASSPDRDREAYEQYF; cdr3_nt: TGTGCCAGCTCACCAGACCGGGACAGGGAGGCCTACGAGCAGTACTTC
v_call: TRBV13; clone_size: -; j_call: TRBJ2-7; d_call: -; cdr3_aa: CASSNTYSTYEQYF; cdr3_nt: TGTGCCAGCAGCAATACTTACAGTACCTACGAGCAGTACTTC
v_call: TRBV10-2; clone_size: few; j_call: TRBJ2-2; d_call: -; cdr3_aa: CASSERENTGELFF; cdr3_nt: TGCGCCAGCAGTGAGCGGGAGAACACCGGGGAGCTGTTTTTT
v_call: TRBV30; clone_size: -; j_call: TRBJ1-1; d_call: -; cdr3_aa: CAWSYQGPTEAFF; cdr3_nt: TGTGCCTGGAGTTACCAGGGACCCACTGAAGCTTTCTTT
v_call: TRBV4-3; clone_size: -; j_call: TRBJ2-1; d_call: TRBD2; cdr3_aa: CASSSHFLAENNEQFF; cdr3_nt: TGCGCCAGCAGCTCCCACTTCCTAGCGGAAAACAATGAGCAGTTCTTC
v_call: TRBV9; clone_size: -; j_call: TRBJ2-2; d_call: -; cdr3_aa: CASSADSGGTGELFF; cdr3_nt: TGTGCCAGCAGCGCCGATAGTGGCGGCACCGGGGAGCTGTTTTTT
v_call: TRBV28; clone_size: once; j_call: TRBJ2-7; d_call: TRBD1; cdr3_aa: CASSLWGDSSYEQYF; cdr3_nt: TGTGCCAGCAGTTTATGGGGGGACAGCTCCTACGAGCAGTACTTC
v_call: TRBV5-1; clone_size: -; j_call: TRBJ2-3; d_call: -; cdr3_aa: CASSFSNTPDTQYF; cdr3_nt: TGCGCCAGCAGCTTCTCTAATACCCCAGATACGCAGTATTTT
v_call: TRBV4-2; clone_size: once; j_call: TRBJ1-2; d_call: TRBD1; cdr3_aa: CASSQAAGGAGSYGYTF; cdr3_nt: TGTGCCAGCAGCCAAGCGGCAGGGGGCGCGGGAAGCTATGGCTACACCTTC
v_call: TRBV6-5; clone_size: -; j_call: TRBJ2-7; d_call: -; cdr3_aa: CASSYSKGSYEQYF; cdr3_nt: TGTGCCAGCAGTTACTCGAAGGGTAGTTACGAGCAGTACTTC
v_call: TRBV6-7; clone_size: -; j_call: TRBJ2-1; d_call: TRBD1; cdr3_aa: CASGQGADNEQFF; cdr3_nt: TGTGCCAGCGGACAGGGGGCTGACAATGAGCAGTTCTTC
v_call: TRBV4-1; clone_size: -; j_call: TRBJ1-4; d_call: TRBD1; cdr3_aa: CASSQDPGGTGDEKLFF; cdr3_nt: TGCGCCAGCAGCCAAGATCCGGGGGGGACAGGGGATGAAAAACTGTTTTTT
v_call: TRBV5-6; clone_size: -; j_call: TRBJ2-1; d_call: -; cdr3_aa: CASSWGEADYNEQFF; cdr3_nt: TGTGCCAGCAGCTGGGGTGAGGCGGACTACAATGAGCAGTTCTTC
v_call: TRBV10-2; clone_size: once; j_call: TRBJ2-7; d_call: -; cdr3_aa: CASSEIVYEQYF; cdr3_nt: TGCGCCAGCAGTGAGATCGTCTACGAGCAGTACTTC
v_call: TRBV9; clone_size: -; j_call: TRBJ1-6; d_call: TRBD1; cdr3_aa: CASSPRTGGSSPLHF; cdr3_nt: TGTGCCAGCAGCCCTCGGACAGGGGGGTCTTCACCCCTCCACTTT
v_call: TRBV7-2; clone_size: -; j_call: TRBJ2-7; d_call: -; cdr3_aa: CASSLETEAYEQYF; cdr3_nt: TGTGCCAGCAGCTTAGAGACAGAAGCCTACGAGCAGTACTTC
v_call: TRBV7-9; clone_size: once; j_call: TRBJ1-1; d_call: TRBD1; cdr3_aa: CASSRDRPEAFF; cdr3_nt: TGTGCCAGCAGCCGGGACAGACCTGAAGCTTTCTTT
v_call: TRBV5-1; clone_size: -; j_call: TRBJ1-6; d_call: -; cdr3_aa: CASSMETGYNSPLHF; cdr3_nt: TGCGCCAGCAGCATGGAGACAGGCTATAATTCACCCCTCCACTTT